The clone carrying this TCR beta chain was seen repeatedly, ten times or more. Its target is unknown. CDR1 and CDR2 (germline): SNHLY, FYNNEI. This CDR3 comprises 15 residues. The junction had 2 bases not matched to a gene; V was cut back by 4 bases and J by 1 base. This sample is drawn from a study of early T cells in non-severe SARS-CoV-2 infection. Study information: Sequencing of unsorted whole blood was done on bulk RNA, leaving chains unpaired.

Whole-study results and caveats: Anti-spike CD8 responses were favored in VDJdb matching, and private and CD4 specificities were missed.

The TCR library protocol was used to attach unique molecular identifiers. These identifiers were attached to individual cDNA molecules. One entry per CDR3 protein, called by TCRdb with MiXCR from the 5' RACE reads. This sample has tens of thousands of distinct CDR3 sequences, with 6.6% found just once. V gene TRBV2 combines with J gene TRBJ2-7; TRBD2 matches at 12 bases. The origin of this receptor is an adult who was a healthcare worker with PCR-confirmed SARS-CoV-2 infection or an uninfected control (not recorded which). The sequencing input was whole blood. CDR3 DNA sequence: TGTGCCAGCAGTGGGACTAGCGGGGTTTCCTACGAGCAGTACTTC. Its protein is CASSGTSGVSYEQYF.